This T cell receptor (beta chain) is drawn from a study of CXCR4 blockade with PD-1 therapy in pancreatic cancer (dated by TCRdb to 2018 to 2020). Context from the whole study: The study analyzed resected pancreatic ductal adenocarcinoma using both multiplex immunohistochemistry and TCRbeta immunosequencing, alongside ex vivo slice culture that tested PD-1 and CXCR4 blockade. To look at intratumoral heterogeneity, the researchers TCR-sequenced two geographically distinct regions from each of roughly six tumors.

The archived tumor blocks were obtained from patients to whom no neoadjuvant therapy had been administered before resection. The preserved-tissue arm of the study used about 30 surgical resection samples from around 26 previously untreated pancreatic ductal adenocarcinoma patients. For the resection arm, DNA was extracted from ten 5-micron curls of FFPE tumor adjacent to the multiplex immunohistochemistry slide. Overall study outcomes, separate from this receptor: Tumors showed clonal expansion, with mean productive clonality 0.14 versus 0.05 in healthy blood, but clonality did not correlate with survival. Because only TCRbeta chains were sequenced, true antigen-specificity overlap among convergent dominant clones remained unconfirmed while awaiting paired alpha-beta single-cell sequencing. The frequency of each amino acid clone correlated strongly with the number of distinct nucleotide rearrangements encoding that clone, suggesting convergent selection driven by common tumor antigens.

TCRbeta CDR3 regions were immunosequenced from extracted DNA using the immunoSEQ Assay at Adaptive Biotechnologies. On the study's bioinformatics: To quantify the absolute abundance of each unique TCRbeta CDR3, sequences were collapsed and filtered. Clonality was calculated as 1 minus Pielou's evenness, with only productive in-frame rearrangements included in the computation. Regional overlap was evaluated by tracking the top 100 nucleotide rearrangements across paired samples, and paired versus unrelated samples were compared using the Morisita index. Convergence of nucleotide rearrangements onto identical amino acid sequences was assessed with the immunoSEQ Rearrangement Details tool. TCRdb obtained this table from immuneACCESS and retained in-frame rearrangements with V and J assigned. These tables miss some clones; where compared with another copy, unresolved V genes account for less than half of the shortfall, and the remainder is unexplained. That table furnishes V, J and clone size, whereas the DNA furnished D and trimming. The sample records over 2,500 clones, about 45% of which are singletons. The ten largest clones capture around 6% of the sample.

V drops 1 base and J drops 3 bases, leaving 12 bases in between. Counted from cysteine to phenylalanine, this CDR3 has 15 amino acids. Only the CDR3 region is kept as DNA, spanning 45 bases read in frame from base 1. Looking up the germline V gene yields CDR1 KGHSH and CDR2 LQKENI. About this clone: There is no known antigen for this receptor. No much larger clone exists at a distance of one base, and base qualities are not known.

The origin of this receptor is a human donor with pancreatic ductal adenocarcinoma. Sequencing was done on a sample of tumor tissue. The sequence is built from TRBV18 and TRBJ1-2, with the D gene too uncertain to name. CDR3 loop: CASSPREGPDYGYTF. The DNA sequence follows: TGTGCCAGCTCACCACGGGAGGGCCCTGACTATGGCTACACCTTC.